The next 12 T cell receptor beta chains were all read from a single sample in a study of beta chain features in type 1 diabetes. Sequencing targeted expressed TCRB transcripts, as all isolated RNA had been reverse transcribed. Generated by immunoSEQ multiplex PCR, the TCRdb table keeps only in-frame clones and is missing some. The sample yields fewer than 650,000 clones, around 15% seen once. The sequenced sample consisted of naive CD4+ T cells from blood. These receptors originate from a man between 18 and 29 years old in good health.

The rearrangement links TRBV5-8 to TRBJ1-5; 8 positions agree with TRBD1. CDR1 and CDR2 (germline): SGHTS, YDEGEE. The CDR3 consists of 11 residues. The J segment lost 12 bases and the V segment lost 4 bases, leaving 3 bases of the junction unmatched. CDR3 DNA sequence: TGTGCCAGCAGCCGGGACAGGAGCCAGCATTTT. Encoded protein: CASSRDRSQHF.

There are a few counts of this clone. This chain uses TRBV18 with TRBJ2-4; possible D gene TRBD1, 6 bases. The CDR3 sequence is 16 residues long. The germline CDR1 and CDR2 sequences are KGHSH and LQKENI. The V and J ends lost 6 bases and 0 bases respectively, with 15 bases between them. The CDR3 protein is CASSPGQRLAKNIQYF. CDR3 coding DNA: TGTGCCAGCTCGCCTGGACAGAGGCTAGCCAAAAACATTCAGTACTTC.

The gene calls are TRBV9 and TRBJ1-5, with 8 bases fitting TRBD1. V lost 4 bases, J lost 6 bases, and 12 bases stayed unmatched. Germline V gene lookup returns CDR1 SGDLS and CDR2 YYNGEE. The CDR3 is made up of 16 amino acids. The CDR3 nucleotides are TGTGCCAGCAGCTCCAGGACAGGGATCCTCGGTCAGCCCCAGCATTTT. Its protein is CASSSRTGILGQPQHF. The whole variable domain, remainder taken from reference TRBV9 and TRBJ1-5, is DSGVTQTPKHLITATGQRVTLRCSPRSGDLSVYWYQQSLDQGLQFLIQYYNGEERAKGNILERFSAQQFPDLHSELNLSSLELGDSALYFCASSSRTGILGQPQHFGDGTRLSIL.

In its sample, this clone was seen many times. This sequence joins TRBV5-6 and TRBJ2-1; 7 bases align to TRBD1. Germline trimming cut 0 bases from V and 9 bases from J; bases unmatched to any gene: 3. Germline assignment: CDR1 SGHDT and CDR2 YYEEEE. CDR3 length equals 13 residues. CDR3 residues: CASSLDRGFEQFF. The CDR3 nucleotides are TGTGCCAGCAGCTTGGACAGGGGATTTGAGCAGTTCTTC.

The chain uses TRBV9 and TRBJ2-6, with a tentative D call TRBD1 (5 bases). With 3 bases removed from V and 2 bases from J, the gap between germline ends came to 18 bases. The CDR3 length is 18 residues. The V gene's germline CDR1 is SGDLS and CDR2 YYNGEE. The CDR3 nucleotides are TGTGCCAGCAGCGCCCAAAACCTCTACAGGACTGGGGCCAACGTCCTGACTTTC. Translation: CASSAQNLYRTGANVLTF.

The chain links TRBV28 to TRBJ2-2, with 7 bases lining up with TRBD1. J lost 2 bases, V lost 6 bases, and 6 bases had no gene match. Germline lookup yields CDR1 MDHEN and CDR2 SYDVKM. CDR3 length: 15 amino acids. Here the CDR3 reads CASRRWDRNTGELFF. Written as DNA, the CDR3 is TGTGCCAGCAGGAGATGGGACAGAAACACCGGGGAGCTGTTTTTT.

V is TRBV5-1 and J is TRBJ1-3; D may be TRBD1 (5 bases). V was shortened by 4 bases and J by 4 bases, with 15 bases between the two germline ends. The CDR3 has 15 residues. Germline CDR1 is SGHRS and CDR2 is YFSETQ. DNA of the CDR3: TGCGCCAGCAGCGAAAGAGCCCAGGGCGGAAACACCATATATTTT. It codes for CASSERAQGGNTIYF.

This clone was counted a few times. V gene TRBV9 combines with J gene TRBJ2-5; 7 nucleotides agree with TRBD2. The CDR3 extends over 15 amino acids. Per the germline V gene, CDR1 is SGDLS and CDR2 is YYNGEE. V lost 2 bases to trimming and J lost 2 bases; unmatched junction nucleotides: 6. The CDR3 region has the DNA TGTGCCAGCAGCGTTTTGAGCGGGGCACAAGAGACCCAGTACTTC. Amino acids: CASSVLSGAQETQYF.

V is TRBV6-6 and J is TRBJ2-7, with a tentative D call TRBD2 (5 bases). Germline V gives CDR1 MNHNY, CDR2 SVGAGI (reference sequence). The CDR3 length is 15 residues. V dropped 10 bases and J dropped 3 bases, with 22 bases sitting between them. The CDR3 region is CATSDGMGWDYEQYF. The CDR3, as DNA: TGTGCCACGTCGGACGGGATGGGGTGGGACTACGAGCAGTACTTC.

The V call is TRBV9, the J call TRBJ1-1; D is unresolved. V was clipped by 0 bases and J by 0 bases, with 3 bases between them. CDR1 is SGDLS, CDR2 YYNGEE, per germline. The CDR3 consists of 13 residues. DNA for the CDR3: TGTGCCAGCAGCGTAGTTATGAACACTGAAGCTTTCTTT. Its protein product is CASSVVMNTEAFF.

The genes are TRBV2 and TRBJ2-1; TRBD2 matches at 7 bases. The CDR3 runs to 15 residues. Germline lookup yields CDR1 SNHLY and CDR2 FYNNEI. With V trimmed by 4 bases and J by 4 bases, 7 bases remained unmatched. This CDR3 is CASSAPSGLYNEQFF. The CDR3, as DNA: TGTGCCAGCAGTGCGCCTAGCGGACTATACAATGAGCAGTTCTTC.

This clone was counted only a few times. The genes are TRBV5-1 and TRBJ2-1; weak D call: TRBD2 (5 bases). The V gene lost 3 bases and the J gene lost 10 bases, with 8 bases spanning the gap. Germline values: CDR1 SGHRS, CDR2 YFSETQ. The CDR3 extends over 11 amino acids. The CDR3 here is CASSSGLEQFF. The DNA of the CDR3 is TGCGCCAGCAGCTCAGGACTCGAGCAGTTCTTC.